This is a list of T cell receptor beta chains from one sample in a study of blood T cell repertoires in COVID-19. Data came from immunoSEQ multiplex PCR; TCRdb stores just in-frame clones and leaves some out. The data hold fewer than 350,000 clones, with about nine tenths observed a single time. Sequences were obtained from peripheral blood. These receptors all come from a woman younger than 45 with COVID-19, enrolled during active disease. Each CDR3 is given with its conserved first and last residue. D genes are given only for firm matches. Clone size is given for some rows only: seen once, a few or many times, or a class if the clone is expanded.

D	size	length	V	J	DNA	CDR3
NA	NA	13	TRBV28	TRBJ2-2	TGTGCCAGCAGGGGGGGATATAACGGGGAGCTGTTTTTT	CASRGGYNGELFF
NA	NA	16	TRBV4-1	TRBJ2-2	TGCGCCAGCAGCCAAGTCCGCGGAAGAAGGACCGGGGAGCTGTTTTTT	CASSQVRGRRTGELFF
TRBD2	NA	16	TRBV7-3	TRBJ2-3	TGTGCCAGCAGCTTAACCGGGACTAGCGGGATGGGTACGCAGTATTTT	CASSLTGTSGMGTQYF
TRBD2	once	15	TRBV2	TRBJ2-7	TGTGCCAGCAGTCCAAGGACTAGCGGACTCTACGAGCAGTACTTC	CASSPRTSGLYEQYF
NA	NA	13	TRBV19	TRBJ1-5	TGTGCCAGCGCAGACAGATGGGATCAGCCCCAGCATTTT	CASADRWDQPQHF
TRBD1	NA	16	TRBV28	TRBJ1-1	TGTGCCAGCAGTTTCCTGAGGGGGCCATTGTCCACTGAAGCTTTCTTT	CASSFLRGPLSTEAFF
TRBD2	NA	16	TRBV4-2	TRBJ2-5	TGTGCCAGCAGCCAAAATAACCCAAGCGGGGGAGAGACCCAGTACTTC	CASSQNNPSGGETQYF
NA	once	18	TRBV9	TRBJ2-3	TGTGCCAGCAGCGTAGCTCCTCTGGGGGCACTGGGCACAGATACGCAGTATTTT	CASSVAPLGALGTDTQYF
TRBD1	NA	17	TRBV4-1	TRBJ2-1	TGCGCCAGCAGCCAAGAAGGAACAGGGGCCTTATACAATGAGCAGTTCTTC	CASSQEGTGALYNEQFF
NA	NA	13	TRBV10-3	TRBJ1-1	TGTGCCATCAGTCCGAGTATGAACACTGAAGCTTTCTTT	CAISPSMNTEAFF
NA	NA	13	TRBV12-3/TRBV12-4	TRBJ2-7	TGTGCCAGCAGTCTCACGACGGGAGCCGAGCAGTACTTC	CASSLTTGAEQYF
TRBD2	once	16	TRBV11-2	TRBJ2-1	TGTGCCAGCAGCTGGGGGGGACGCCGCTCCTACAATGAGCAGTTCTTC	CASSWGGRRSYNEQFF
TRBD1	NA	13	TRBV10-3	TRBJ1-1	TGTGCCAGCGGACAGGCGGAGTACACTGAAGCTTTCTTT	CASGQAEYTEAFF
TRBD2	NA	15	TRBV7-2	TRBJ2-7	TGTGCCAGCAGCTTAAGCGGCGGGAGTAGCTACGAGCAGTACTTC	CASSLSGGSSYEQYF
TRBD1	NA	16	TRBV6-2/TRBV6-3	TRBJ1-1	TGTGCCAGCAGTAAATCTCGGACAGGAATTAACACTGAAGCTTTCTTT	CASSKSRTGINTEAFF
TRBD2	NA	15	TRBV6-5	TRBJ2-7	TGTGCCAGCAGCTCTACTAGCGGGAGTTGGGCCGAGCAGTACTTC	CASSSTSGSWAEQYF
TRBD1	NA	18	TRBV4-3	TRBJ1-2	TGCGCCAGCAGCCAAGATCAAGGCGGAGGGGGCCTAAACTATGGCTACACCTTC	CASSQDQGGGGLNYGYTF
NA	NA	14	TRBV6-4	TRBJ2-7	TGTGCCAGCAGTGACTCATCACAGGTGGGTGAGCAGTACTTC	CASSDSSQVGEQYF
NA	NA	16	TRBV7-8	TRBJ2-2	TGTGCCAGCAAAATTTCAGGTTTGGCGAACACCGGGGAGCTGTTTTTT	CASKISGLANTGELFF
TRBD1	NA	15	TRBV13	TRBJ2-7	TGTGCCAGCAGCCCCATGAGGACAGGGCCCAACGAGCAGTACTTC	CASSPMRTGPNEQYF
NA	once	18	TRBV24-1	TRBJ1-5	TGTGCCACCAGTGATTCCGAGGAGGGGCCAACGAACGGTCAGCCCCAGCATTTT	CATSDSEEGPTNGQPQHF
NA	NA	16	TRBV29-1	TRBJ2-7	TGCAGCGTTGAGGGGGCGGGGGAGGAGAGCTCCTACGAGCAGTACTTC	CSVEGAGEESSYEQYF
TRBD1	NA	16	TRBV30	TRBJ1-3	TGTGCCTGGACGGAGATAACCGGGACAGTCGGAAACACCATATATTTT	CAWTEITGTVGNTIYF
NA	NA	15	TRBV2	TRBJ1-5	TGTGCCAGCAGTCTAAAGGGGATCGGAAATCAGCCCCAGCATTTT	CASSLKGIGNQPQHF
NA	once	13	TRBV4-3	TRBJ2-7	TGCGCCAGCAGCCAAGATTTGACATACGAGCAGTACTTC	CASSQDLTYEQYF
NA	NA	13	TRBV28	TRBJ2-7	TGTGCCAGCACAGGGCTTTTGAGGAACGAGCAGTACTTC	CASTGLLRNEQYF
NA	NA	15	TRBV28	TRBJ2-7	TGTGCCAGCAGTTCCCGAGAAAGGGGATCCTACGAGCAGTACTTC	CASSSRERGSYEQYF
NA	NA	12	TRBV25-1	TRBJ2-3	TGTGCCAGCAGTGTCGGACTTTCTACGCAGTATTTT	CASSVGLSTQYF
NA	NA	13	TRBV30	TRBJ2-1	TGTGCCTGGAGGGGAGGGGGTCCCAATGAGCAGTTCTTC	CAWRGGGPNEQFF
TRBD2	NA	17	TRBV28	TRBJ2-3	TGTGCCAGCAGCGATACTCTCAGAGGGAGGGGCACAGATACGCAGTATTTT	CASSDTLRGRGTDTQYF
NA	NA	14	TRBV18	TRBJ2-7	TGTGCCAGCTCACGACGGGACTCCACCTACGAGCAGTACTTC	CASSRRDSTYEQYF
TRBD2	NA	16	TRBV18	TRBJ2-7	TGTGCCAGCTCACCACCGCAGCCTAGCGGGAGGGCGAGGCAGTACTTC	CASSPPQPSGRARQYF
TRBD1	NA	14	TRBV11-2	TRBJ1-1	TGTGCCAGCAGCCAGGGACAGCCGAACACTGAAGCTTTCTTT	CASSQGQPNTEAFF
TRBD2	NA	19	TRBV10-3	TRBJ2-3	TGTGCCATCAGTGAGTCACCCGGACTAGCGGGAATCAGCACAGATACGCAGTATTTT	CAISESPGLAGISTDTQYF
TRBD1	NA	15	TRBV11-2	TRBJ1-6	TGTGCCAGCAGCTTAACGACAGGGCCGGATTCACCCCTCCACTTT	CASSLTTGPDSPLHF
NA	NA	15	TRBV4-1	TRBJ2-2	TGCGCCAGCAGCCAAGCAGGGTTCCCAGGTGGGGAGCTGTTTTTT	CASSQAGFPGGELFF
TRBD1	once	15	TRBV6-6	TRBJ1-2	TGTGCCAGCAGACGGGACAGCGCAACCATCTATGGCTACACCTTC	CASRRDSATIYGYTF
TRBD1	NA	15	TRBV2	TRBJ1-5	TGTGCCAGCAGGGGTACAGGGGGAGGAGGTCAGCCCCAGCATTTT	CASRGTGGGGQPQHF
NA	NA	16	TRBV9	TRBJ2-3	TGTGCCAGCAGCCCCCACGGGGGTCCCATCACAGATACGCAGTATTTT	CASSPHGGPITDTQYF
TRBD1	NA	17	TRBV28	TRBJ1-6	TGTGCCAGCAGTCCATCGGGACAGGGGCTTTACAATTCACCCCTCCACTTT	CASSPSGQGLYNSPLHF
TRBD1	once	15	TRBV10-3	TRBJ1-1	TGTGCCATCAACGGAGGAGACAGGGGGTCGACTGAAGCTTTCTTT	CAINGGDRGSTEAFF
TRBD2	NA	14	TRBV30	TRBJ2-6	TGTGCCTGGAGTGCCCTGGCGGGGGTAAACGTCCTGACTTTC	CAWSALAGVNVLTF
NA	NA	13	TRBV6-2/TRBV6-3	TRBJ1-1	TGTGCCAGCAGTGAGGCCCATCTCACTGAAGCTTTCTTT	CASSEAHLTEAFF
NA	NA	16	TRBV25-1	TRBJ1-6	TGTGCCAGCAGTGAATGGGGGGGCGACGCGAATTCACCCCTCCACTTT	CASSEWGGDANSPLHF
NA	NA	16	TRBV10-3	TRBJ1-3	TGTGCCATCAGTGACCCGAAAGGGGGCTCTGGAAACACCATATATTTT	CAISDPKGGSGNTIYF
NA	NA	13	TRBV6-4	TRBJ1-5	TGTGCCAGCAGTGCCTTCAGGGGCCAGCCCCAGCATTTT	CASSAFRGQPQHF
TRBD1	NA	15	TRBV6-1	TRBJ2-1	TGTGCCAGCAGTGAGAGGGACAGCGAATACAATGAGCAGTTCTTC	CASSERDSEYNEQFF
TRBD1	few	15	TRBV6-5	TRBJ1-2	TGTGCCAGCAGTTACATCGGGACAGGGAACTATGGCTACACCTTC	CASSYIGTGNYGYTF
NA	NA	12	TRBV12-3/TRBV12-4	TRBJ1-2	TGTGCCAGCAGTTCCTCGAACTATGGCTACACCTTC	CASSSSNYGYTF
TRBD1	NA	13	TRBV2	TRBJ2-5	TGTGCCAGCAGCTTGACAGGGGAAGAGACCCAGTACTTC	CASSLTGEETQYF
NA	NA	15	TRBV14	TRBJ1-1	TGTGCCAGCAGCCAAGAAAACAGAGCGAACACTGAAGCTTTCTTT	CASSQENRANTEAFF
TRBD1	few	15	TRBV10-2	TRBJ1-1	TGCGCCAGCAGGGGACAGGGGGGTATGAACACTGAAGCTTTCTTT	CASRGQGGMNTEAFF
NA	NA	14	TRBV6-6	TRBJ1-4	TGTGCCAGCACTAGTCAGGGACAAAACGAAAAACTGTTTTTT	CASTSQGQNEKLFF
NA	NA	15	TRBV7-2	TRBJ2-2	TGTGCCAGCAGCCCACCGACCACGGGGGGCCGGGAGCTGTTTTTT	CASSPPTTGGRELFF
NA	NA	14	TRBV24-1	TRBJ1-2	TGTGCCACCAGGGGAGGAGGGACTAACTATGGCTACACCTTC	CATRGGGTNYGYTF
TRBD2	NA	19	TRBV6-2/TRBV6-3	TRBJ2-3	TGTGCCAGCAGCCCTTTGGGGCGGGGGGCCCTCTTTTCCACAGATACGCAGTATTTT	CASSPLGRGALFSTDTQYF
NA	NA	13	TRBV10-1	TRBJ2-7	TGCGCCAGCAGTGAGTCGGTAGGGGGCGAGCAGTACTTC	CASSESVGGEQYF
TRBD1	NA	13	TRBV30	TRBJ1-2	TGTGCCTGGAGGGGGGACAGGGGGCATGGCTACACCTTC	CAWRGDRGHGYTF
TRBD1	NA	14	TRBV2	TRBJ2-2	TGTGCCAGCAGTTTTGACAGGGGAACCGGGGAGCTGTTTTTT	CASSFDRGTGELFF